Listed below are T cell receptor delta chains from one sample, sequenced in a study of gamma-delta T cells after stem cell transplantation. TCRdb reapplied CATT to the RT-PCR reads. This sample has around 6,500 delta-chain clones, with around a quarter found just once. Sequences were obtained from gamma-delta T cells. The source of these receptors is a human donor. It is not recorded whose cells these are; they may come from a transplant donor. The CDR3 runs from the conserved cysteine through the conserved F or W. A D gene is named only where the DNA matches it firmly. Clone size appears in some rows only: once, few, many, or a class for an expanded clone.

clone size,J gene,D gene,V gene,CDR3 DNA,CDR3 protein
-,TRDJ1,TRDD3,TRDV2,TGTGCCTGTGACGCTGTACTGGGGGATACTACGGGTCGCGATAAACTCATCTTT,CACDAVLGDTTGRDKLIF
few,TRDJ1,TRDD3,TRDV2,TGTGCCTGTGACACGGTCGGGGATACGAACACCGATAAACTCATCTTT,CACDTVGDTNTDKLIF
few,TRDJ1,TRDD3,TRDV2,TGTGCCTGTGACAGTGTTACTGGGGGTTCGTACACCGATAAACTCATCTTT,CACDSVTGGSYTDKLIF
-,TRDJ3,-,TRDV2,TGTGCCTGTGACACCGTTAGTGGGGGTCGCCCTCGCTCCTGGGACACCCGACAGATGTTTTTC,CACDTVSGGRPRSWDTRQMFF
few,TRDJ3,TRDD3,TRDV2,TGTGCCTGTGACACGCTCGGGGATACGGACTGGGACACCCGACAGATGTTTTTC,CACDTLGDTDWDTRQMFF
medium-sized,TRDJ3,TRDD3,TRDV2,TGTGCCTGTGACCCCGCCGGGGGGATACGCTCCTGGGACACCCGACAGATGTTTTTC,CACDPAGGIRSWDTRQMFF
medium-sized,TRDJ3,-,TRDV2,TGTGCCTGTGACACCGGTACTGCCGACACCTGGGACACCCGACAGATGTTTTTC,CACDTGTADTWDTRQMFF
few,TRDJ1,-,TRDV2,TGTGCCTGTGACACCCTATACGTCGGCCTTCCCGGGGACCCCACCGATAAACTCATCTTT,CACDTLYVGLPGDPTDKLIF
-,TRDJ1,TRDD3,TRDV2,TGTGCCTGTGACCCGGTCGGGGATAGGGCCGATAAACCCATCTTT,CACDPVGDRADKPIF
-,TRDJ1,-,TRDV2,TGTGCCTGTGACACGTTGAAGGGGAATGAGTTCACCGATAAACTCATCTTT,CACDTLKGNEFTDKLIF
medium-sized,TRDJ3,TRDD3,TRDV2,TGTGCCTGTGACCCACTGGGGGCCCGGGACACCCGACAGATGTTTTTC,CACDPLGARDTRQMFF
-,TRDJ1,TRDD3,TRDV1,TGTGCTCTTGGGGGACTGGGGGATACGCGTACCGATAAACTCATCTTT,CALGGLGDTRTDKLIF
once,TRDJ1,TRDD3,TRDV2,TGTGCCTGTGACTCTCCCTACTGGGGGTCCCTGTACACCGATAAACTCATCTTT,CACDSPYWGSLYTDKLIF
few,TRDJ1,TRDD3,TRDV2,TGTGCCTGTGATTTAACTGGGGGATACCTCTACACCGATAAACTCATCTTT,CACDLTGGYLYTDKLIF
-,TRDJ1,TRDD3,TRDV3,TGTGCCTTTAGCTGCAACGGTGTCTCCTACGTAAGGTGGGGGATACCAACCGATAAACTCATCTTT,CAFSCNGVSYVRWGIPTDKLIF
medium-sized,TRDJ1,-,TRDV2,TGTGCCTGTGTCCATGTAGGACCCCACCTCAATAAACTCATCTTT,CACVHVGPHLNKLIF
medium-sized,TRDJ3,-,TRDV2,TGTGCCTGTGACACCCCCGGCGATTCCTGGGACACCCGACAGATGTTTTTC,CACDTPGDSWDTRQMFF
-,TRDJ1,TRDD3,TRDV2,TGTGCCTGTGACTTGCTACTGGGGGATACCGATAAACTCATCTTT,CACDLLLGDTDKLIF
-,TRDJ1,TRDD3,TRDV2,TGTGCCTGTGACACCGTTGGGCTGGGGGATACCAACGATAAACTCATCTTT,CACDTVGLGDTNDKLIF
few,TRDJ1,TRDD3,TRDV2,TGTGCCTGTGACACCGTCGGGCCTTTCATCGACTGGGGGATACCAAGGAATTCGGGAACCGATAAACTCATCTTT,CACDTVGPFIDWGIPRNSGTDKLIF
few,TRDJ1,TRDD3,TRDV2,TGTGCCTGTGACCCACTGGGGGATAAGCCTTCGCGGTACACCGATAAACTCATCTTT,CACDPLGDKPSRYTDKLIF
few,TRDJ3,-,TRDV2,TGTGCCTGTGACTCCTCGGAAAGGAGCTCCTGGGACACCCGACAGATGTTTTTC,CACDSSERSSWDTRQMFF
medium-sized,TRDJ1,TRDD3,TRDV2,TGTGCCTGTGACCCCGTAGGGGATACGTACACCGATAAACTCATCTTT,CACDPVGDTYTDKLIF
medium-sized,TRDJ1,TRDD3,TRDV2,TGTGCCTGTGACACGGTTCGGGGTGAAGGGGGGATACCCTCCCCGTACACCGATAAACTCATCTTT,CACDTVRGEGGIPSPYTDKLIF
-,TRDJ3,-,TRDV2,TGTGCCTGTGACACCGGGTTCGGGCGCCATAGCTCCTGGGACACCCGACAGATGTTTTTC,CACDTGFGRHSSWDTRQMFF
medium-sized,TRDJ1,-,TRDV2,TGTGCCTGTGACACGGTTGGGGACCGTACCGATAAACTCATCTTT,CACDTVGDRTDKLIF
-,TRDJ1,TRDD3,TRDV2,TGTGCCTGTGACAGGTCGGGGATACGAGGCGATAAACTCATCTTT,CACDRSGIRGDKLIF
-,TRDJ1,TRDD3,TRDV1,TGTGCTCTTGGGATCAAACTAGTCATTCTGGGGGATCTTCGCCAGCTCATCTTT,CALGIKLVILGDLRQLIF